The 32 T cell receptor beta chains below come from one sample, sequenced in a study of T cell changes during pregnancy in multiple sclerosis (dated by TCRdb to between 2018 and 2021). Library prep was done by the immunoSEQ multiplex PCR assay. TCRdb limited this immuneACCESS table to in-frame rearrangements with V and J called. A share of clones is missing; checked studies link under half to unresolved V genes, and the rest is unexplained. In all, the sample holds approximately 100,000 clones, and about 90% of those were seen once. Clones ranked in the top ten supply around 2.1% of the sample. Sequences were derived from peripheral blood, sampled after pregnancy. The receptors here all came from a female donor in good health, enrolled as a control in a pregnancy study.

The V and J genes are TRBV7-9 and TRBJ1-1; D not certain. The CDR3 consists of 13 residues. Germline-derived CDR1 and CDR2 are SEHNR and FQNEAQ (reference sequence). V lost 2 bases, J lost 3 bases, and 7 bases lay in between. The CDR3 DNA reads TGTGCCAGCAGCTTAACTTTCGACACTGAAGCTTTCTTT. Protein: CASSLTFDTEAFF.

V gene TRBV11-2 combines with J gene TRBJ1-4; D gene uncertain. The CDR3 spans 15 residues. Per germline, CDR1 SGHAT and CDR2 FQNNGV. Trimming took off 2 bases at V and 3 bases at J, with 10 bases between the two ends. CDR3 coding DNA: TGTGCCAGCAGCTTAAGACTTAAGTCTAATGAAAAACTGTTTTTT. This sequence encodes CASSLRLKSNEKLFF.

DNA of the CDR3: TGTGCCAGCAGTTCCCGACAGGAAATTTATAATTCACCCCTCCACTTT. Its translation: CASSSRQEIYNSPLHF. The V gene is TRBV6-5, the J gene TRBJ1-6; D may be TRBD1 (6 bases). The CDR3 has 16 amino acids. Germline V gene sequence: CDR1 MNHEY, CDR2 SVGAGI. Trimming stripped 4 bases from V and 4 bases from J, with 14 bases between.

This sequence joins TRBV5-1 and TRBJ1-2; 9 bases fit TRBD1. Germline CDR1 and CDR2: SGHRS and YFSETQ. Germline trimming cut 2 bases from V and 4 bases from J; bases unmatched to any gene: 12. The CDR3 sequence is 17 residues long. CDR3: CASSLKVQGARGYGYTF. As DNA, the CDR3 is TGCGCCAGCAGCTTAAAAGTACAGGGGGCGAGGGGCTATGGCTACACCTTC.

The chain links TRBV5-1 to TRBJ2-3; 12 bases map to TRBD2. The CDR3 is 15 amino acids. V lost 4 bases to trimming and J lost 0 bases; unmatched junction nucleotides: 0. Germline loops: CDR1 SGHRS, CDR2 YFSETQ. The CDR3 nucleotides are TGCGCCAGCAGCGGGACTAGCGGGAGCACAGATACGCAGTATTTT. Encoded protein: CASSGTSGSTDTQYF.

The CDR3 reads CASSRLGRASYEQYF. The CDR3 DNA sequence: TGTGCCAGCAGTAGGCTCGGGAGGGCCTCCTACGAGCAGTACTTC. The V gene is TRBV6-5, the J gene TRBJ2-7; 8 bases agree with TRBD2. The V segment lost 5 bases and the J segment 0 bases; nucleotides outside the gene matches: 6. The CDR3 is made up of 15 amino acids. The V gene's germline CDR1 is MNHEY and CDR2 SVGAGI.

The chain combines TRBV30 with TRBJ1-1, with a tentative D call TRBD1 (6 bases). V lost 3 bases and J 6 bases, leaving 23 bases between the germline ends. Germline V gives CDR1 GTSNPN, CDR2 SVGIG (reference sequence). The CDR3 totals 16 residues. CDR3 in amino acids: CAWSPPFGGGSPEAFF. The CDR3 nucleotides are TGTGCCTGGAGCCCGCCCTTCGGTGGGGGCTCCCCTGAAGCTTTCTTT.

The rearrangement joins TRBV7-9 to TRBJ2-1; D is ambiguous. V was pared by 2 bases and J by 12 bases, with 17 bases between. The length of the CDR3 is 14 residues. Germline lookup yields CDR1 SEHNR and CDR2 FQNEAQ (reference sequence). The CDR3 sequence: CASSLLNPPVWQFF. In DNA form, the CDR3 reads TGTGCCAGCAGCTTACTTAACCCGCCGGTTTGGCAGTTCTTC. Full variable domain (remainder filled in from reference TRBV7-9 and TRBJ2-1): DTGVSQNPRHKITKRGQNVTFRCDPISEHNRLYWYRQTLGQGPEFLTYFQNEAQLEKSRLLSDRFSAERPKGSFSTLEIQRTEQGDSAMYLCASSLLNPPVWQFFGPGTRLTVL.

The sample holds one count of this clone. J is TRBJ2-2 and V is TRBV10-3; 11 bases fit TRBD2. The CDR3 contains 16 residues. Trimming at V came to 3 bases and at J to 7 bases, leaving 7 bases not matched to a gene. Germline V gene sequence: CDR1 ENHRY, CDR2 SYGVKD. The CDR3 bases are TGTGCCATCAGTGAAATAGCGGGAGGGCCGTTCGGGGAGCTGTTTTTT. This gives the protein CAISEIAGGPFGELFF.

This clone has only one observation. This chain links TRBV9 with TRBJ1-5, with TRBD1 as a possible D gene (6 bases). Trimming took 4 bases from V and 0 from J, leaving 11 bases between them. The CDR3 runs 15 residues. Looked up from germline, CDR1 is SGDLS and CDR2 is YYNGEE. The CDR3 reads CASSPQGYSNQPQHF. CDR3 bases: TGTGCCAGCAGCCCACAGGGTTATAGCAATCAGCCCCAGCATTTT.

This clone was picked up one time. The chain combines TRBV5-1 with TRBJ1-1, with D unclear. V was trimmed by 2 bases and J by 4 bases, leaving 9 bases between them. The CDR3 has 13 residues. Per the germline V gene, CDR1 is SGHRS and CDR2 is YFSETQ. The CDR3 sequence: CASSFWSGTEAFF. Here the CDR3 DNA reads TGCGCCAGCAGCTTCTGGTCGGGCACTGAAGCTTTCTTT.

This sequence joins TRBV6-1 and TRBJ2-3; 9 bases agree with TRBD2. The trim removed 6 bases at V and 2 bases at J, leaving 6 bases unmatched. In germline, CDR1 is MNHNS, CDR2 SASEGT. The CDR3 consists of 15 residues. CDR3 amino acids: CASRGSGGITDTQYF. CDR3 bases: TGTGCCAGCAGGGGCAGCGGGGGGATCACAGATACGCAGTATTTT.

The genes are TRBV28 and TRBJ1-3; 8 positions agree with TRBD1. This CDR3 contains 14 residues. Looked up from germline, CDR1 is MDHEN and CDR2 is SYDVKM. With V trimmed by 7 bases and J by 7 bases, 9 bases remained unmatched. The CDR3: CASILQGVRNTIYF. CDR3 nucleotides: TGTGCCAGCATCCTACAGGGGGTTCGTAACACCATATATTTT.

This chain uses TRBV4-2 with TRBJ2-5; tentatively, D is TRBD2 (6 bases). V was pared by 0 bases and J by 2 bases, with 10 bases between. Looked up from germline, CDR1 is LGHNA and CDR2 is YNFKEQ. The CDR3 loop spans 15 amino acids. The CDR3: CASSQDRAGQETQYF. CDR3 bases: TGTGCCAGCAGCCAAGATCGGGCGGGACAAGAGACCCAGTACTTC.

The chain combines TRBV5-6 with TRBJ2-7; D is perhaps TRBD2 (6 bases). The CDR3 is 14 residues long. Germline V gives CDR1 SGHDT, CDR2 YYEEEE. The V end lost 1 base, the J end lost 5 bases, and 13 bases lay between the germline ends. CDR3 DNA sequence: TGTGCCAGCAGCTTGAGGGGCGGAGGGAACGAGCAGTACTTC. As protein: CASSLRGGGNEQYF.

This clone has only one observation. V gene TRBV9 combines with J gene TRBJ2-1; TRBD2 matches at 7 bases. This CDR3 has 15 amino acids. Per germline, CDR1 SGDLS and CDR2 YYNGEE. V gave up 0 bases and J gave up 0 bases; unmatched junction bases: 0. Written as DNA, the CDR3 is TGTGCCAGCAGCGTAGCGGGGGGCTCCTACAATGAGCAGTTCTTC. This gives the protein CASSVAGGSYNEQFF.

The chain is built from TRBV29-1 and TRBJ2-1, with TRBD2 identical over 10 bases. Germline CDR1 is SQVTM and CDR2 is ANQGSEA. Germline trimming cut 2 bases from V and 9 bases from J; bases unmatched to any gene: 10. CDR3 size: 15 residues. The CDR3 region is CSVEPLSGREAEQFF. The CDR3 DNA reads TGCAGCGTTGAACCGCTAAGCGGGAGGGAAGCTGAGCAGTTCTTC.

The CDR3 protein is CATSNWTGGAYGYTF. The CDR3 nucleotides read TGTGCCACCAGCAATTGGACAGGGGGAGCGTATGGCTACACCTTC. The chain joins TRBV15 to TRBJ1-2; TRBD1 agrees at 10 bases. V lost 4 bases, J lost 5 bases, and 7 bases stayed unmatched. CDR1 and CDR2 from the germline V gene are LNHNV and YYDKDF (reference sequence). The CDR3 runs to 15 residues.

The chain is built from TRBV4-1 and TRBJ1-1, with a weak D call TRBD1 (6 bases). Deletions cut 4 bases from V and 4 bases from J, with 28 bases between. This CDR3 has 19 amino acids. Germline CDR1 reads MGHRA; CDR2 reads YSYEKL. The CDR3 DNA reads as TGCGCCAGCAGCCCAACTCTCATCGGGGGGGGGCTCTACCCCACTGAAGCTTTCTTT. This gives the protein CASSPTLIGGGLYPTEAFF.

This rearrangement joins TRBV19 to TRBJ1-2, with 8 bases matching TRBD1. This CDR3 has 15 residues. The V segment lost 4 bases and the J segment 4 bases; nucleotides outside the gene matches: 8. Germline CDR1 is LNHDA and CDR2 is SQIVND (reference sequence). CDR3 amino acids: CASSRAQGQAYGYTF. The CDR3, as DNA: TGTGCCAGTAGTAGGGCCCAGGGACAGGCCTATGGCTACACCTTC.

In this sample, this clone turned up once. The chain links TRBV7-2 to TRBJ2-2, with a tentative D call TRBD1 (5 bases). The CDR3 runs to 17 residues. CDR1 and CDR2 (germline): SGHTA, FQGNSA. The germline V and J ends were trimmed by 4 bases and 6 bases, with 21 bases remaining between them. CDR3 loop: CASSWGGTLVGAGELFF. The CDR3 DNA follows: TGTGCCAGCAGCTGGGGCGGTACTTTAGTCGGCGCCGGGGAGCTGTTTTTT.

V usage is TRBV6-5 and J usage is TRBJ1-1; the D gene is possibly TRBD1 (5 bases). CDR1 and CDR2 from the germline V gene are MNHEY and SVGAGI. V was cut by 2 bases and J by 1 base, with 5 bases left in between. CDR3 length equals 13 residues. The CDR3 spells CASSYDRNTEAFF. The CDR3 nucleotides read TGTGCCAGCAGTTACGACAGGAACACTGAAGCTTTCTTT.

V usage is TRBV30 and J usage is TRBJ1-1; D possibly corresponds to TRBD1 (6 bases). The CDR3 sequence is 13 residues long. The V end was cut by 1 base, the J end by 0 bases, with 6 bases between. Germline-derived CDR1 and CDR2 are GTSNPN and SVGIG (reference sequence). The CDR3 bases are TGTGCCTGGAGTGGGACAGTGAACACTGAAGCTTTCTTT. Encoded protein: CAWSGTVNTEAFF. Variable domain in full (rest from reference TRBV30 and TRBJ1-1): SQTIHQWPATLVQPVGSPLSLECTVEGTSNPNLYWYRQAAGRGLQLLFYSVGIGQISSEVPQNLSASRPQDRQFILSSKKLLLSDSGFYLCAWSGTVNTEAFFGQGTRLTVV.

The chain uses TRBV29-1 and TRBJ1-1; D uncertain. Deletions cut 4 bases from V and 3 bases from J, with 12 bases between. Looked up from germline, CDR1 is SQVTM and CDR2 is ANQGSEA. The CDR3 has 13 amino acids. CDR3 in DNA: TGCAGCGTTGGTGGAGGTTTACACACTGAAGCTTTCTTT. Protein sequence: CSVGGGLHTEAFF.

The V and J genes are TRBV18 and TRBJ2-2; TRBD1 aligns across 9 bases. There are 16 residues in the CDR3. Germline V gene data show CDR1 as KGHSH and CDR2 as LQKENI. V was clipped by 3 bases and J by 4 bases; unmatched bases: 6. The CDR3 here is CASSPGQGRITGELFF. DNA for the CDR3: TGTGCCAGCTCACCTGGACAGGGGAGAATCACCGGGGAGCTGTTTTTT.

The CDR3 spells CASSQEGTGSGETQYF. CDR3 DNA: TGCGCCAGCAGCCAAGAGGGGACAGGGAGTGGAGAGACCCAGTACTTC. The chain joins TRBV4-1 to TRBJ2-5, with 9 positions matching TRBD1. V lost 0 bases and J lost 4; bases outside the gene matches: 6. The CDR3 runs to 16 residues. The germline CDR1 and CDR2 sequences are MGHRA and YSYEKL.

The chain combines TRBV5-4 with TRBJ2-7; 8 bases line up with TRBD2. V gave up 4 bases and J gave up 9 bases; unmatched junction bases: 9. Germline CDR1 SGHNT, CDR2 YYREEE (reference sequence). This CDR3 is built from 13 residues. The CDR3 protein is CASSRPGLGRQYF. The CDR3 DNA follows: TGTGCCAGCAGCCGGCCGGGACTAGGAAGGCAGTACTTC.

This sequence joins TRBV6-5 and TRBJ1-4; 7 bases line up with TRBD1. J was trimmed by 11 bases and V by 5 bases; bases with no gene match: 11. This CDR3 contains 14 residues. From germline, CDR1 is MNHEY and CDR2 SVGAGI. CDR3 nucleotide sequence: TGTGCCAGCAGTCGCACCGGGACAGTGAAGAAACTGTTTTTT. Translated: CASSRTGTVKKLFF.

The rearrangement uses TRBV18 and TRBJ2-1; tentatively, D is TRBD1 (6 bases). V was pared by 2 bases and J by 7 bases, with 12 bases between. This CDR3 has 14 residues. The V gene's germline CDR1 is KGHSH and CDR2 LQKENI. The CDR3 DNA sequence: TGTGCCAGCTCACCATTACAGGGAAGGAATGAGCAGTTCTTC. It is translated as CASSPLQGRNEQFF.

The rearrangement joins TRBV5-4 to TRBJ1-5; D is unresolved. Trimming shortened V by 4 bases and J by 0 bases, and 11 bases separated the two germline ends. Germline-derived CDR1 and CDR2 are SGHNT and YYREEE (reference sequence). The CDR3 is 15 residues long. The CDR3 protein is CASSVQRNSNQPQHF. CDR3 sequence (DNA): TGTGCCAGCAGCGTTCAGCGTAATAGCAATCAGCCCCAGCATTTT. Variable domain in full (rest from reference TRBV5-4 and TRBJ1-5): ETGVTQSPTHLIKTRGQQVTLRCSSQSGHNTVSWYQQALGQGPQFIFQYYREEENGRGNFPPRFSGLQFPNYSSELNVNALELDDSALYLCASSVQRNSNQPQHFGDGTRLSIL.

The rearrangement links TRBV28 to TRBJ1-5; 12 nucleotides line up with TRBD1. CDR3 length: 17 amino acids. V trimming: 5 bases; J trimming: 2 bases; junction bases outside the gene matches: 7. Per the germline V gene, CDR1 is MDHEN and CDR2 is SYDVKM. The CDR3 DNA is TGTGCCAGCAGTCCCGGGACAGGGGGCGTGGGCAATCAGCCCCAGCATTTT. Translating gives CASSPGTGGVGNQPQHF. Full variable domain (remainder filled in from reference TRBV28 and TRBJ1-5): DVKVTQSSRYLVKRTGEKVFLECVQDMDHENMFWYRQDPGLGLRLIYFSYDVKMKEKGDIPEGYSVSREKKERFSLILESASTNQTSMYLCASSPGTGGVGNQPQHFGDGTRLSIL.

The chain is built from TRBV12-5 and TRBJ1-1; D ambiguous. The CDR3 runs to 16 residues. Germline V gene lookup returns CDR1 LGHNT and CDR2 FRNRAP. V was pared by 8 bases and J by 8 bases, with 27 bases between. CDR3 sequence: CASQQVRPVASLEAFF. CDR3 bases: TGTGCTAGTCAGCAGGTCAGGCCTGTGGCCTCCTTAGAAGCTTTCTTT.